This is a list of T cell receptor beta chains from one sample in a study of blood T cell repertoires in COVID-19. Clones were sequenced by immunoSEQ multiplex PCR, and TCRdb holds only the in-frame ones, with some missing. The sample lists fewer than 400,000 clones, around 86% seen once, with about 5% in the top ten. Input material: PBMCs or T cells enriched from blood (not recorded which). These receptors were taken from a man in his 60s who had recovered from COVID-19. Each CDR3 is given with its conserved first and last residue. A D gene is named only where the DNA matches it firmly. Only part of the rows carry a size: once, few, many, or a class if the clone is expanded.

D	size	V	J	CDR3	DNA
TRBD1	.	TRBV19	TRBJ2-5	CASRPTGGVQETQYF	TGTGCCAGTCGACCGACAGGGGGGGTCCAAGAGACCCAGTACTTC
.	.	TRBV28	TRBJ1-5	CATRRDQPQHF	TGTGCCACCCGACGGGATCAGCCCCAGCATTTT
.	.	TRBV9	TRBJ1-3	CASSVGMVGTSGNTIYF	TGTGCCAGCAGCGTAGGGATGGTGGGGACTTCTGGAAACACCATATATTTT
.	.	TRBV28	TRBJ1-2	CASSTGPGVNYGYTF	TGTGCCAGCAGTACCGGGCCCGGGGTTAACTATGGCTACACCTTC
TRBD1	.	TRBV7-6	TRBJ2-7	CASSLYRGQGSYEQYF	TGTGCCAGCAGCTTATATCGGGGACAGGGGTCCTACGAGCAGTACTTC
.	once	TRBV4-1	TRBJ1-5	CASSQARSRVGQPQHF	TGCGCCAGCAGCCAAGCCAGGAGCAGGGTCGGTCAGCCCCAGCATTTT
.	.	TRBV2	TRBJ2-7	CASSRRGGGDEQYF	TGTGCCAGCAGTAGGAGAGGGGGAGGGGACGAGCAGTACTTC
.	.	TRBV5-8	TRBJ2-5	CASRLNNVETQYF	TGTGCCAGCAGACTTAATAACGTGGAGACCCAGTACTTC
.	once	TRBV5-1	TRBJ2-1	CASSFPRSGRYNEQFF	TGCGCCAGCAGCTTCCCTCGAAGCGGCAGATACAATGAGCAGTTCTTC
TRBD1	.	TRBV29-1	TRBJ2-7	CSVGTGMTYEQYF	TGCAGCGTTGGGACAGGGATGACCTACGAGCAGTACTTC
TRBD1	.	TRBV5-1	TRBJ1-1	CASSSTGGLTEAFF	TGCGCCAGCAGTTCCACAGGGGGCTTGACTGAAGCTTTCTTT
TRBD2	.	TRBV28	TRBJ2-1	CASSLDGRAGGEQFF	TGTGCCAGCAGTTTAGACGGGAGGGCCGGTGGTGAGCAGTTCTTC
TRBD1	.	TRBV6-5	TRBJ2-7	CASSYFGQGAYEQYF	TGTGCCAGCAGTTACTTCGGACAGGGGGCATACGAGCAGTACTTC
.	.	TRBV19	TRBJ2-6	CASSIGTGGANVLTF	TGTGCCAGTAGTATAGGAACAGGCGGGGCCAACGTCCTGACTTTC
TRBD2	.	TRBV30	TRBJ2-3	CAWSQGLASTDTQYF	TGTGCCTGGAGTCAGGGACTAGCGAGCACAGATACGCAGTATTTT